Shown below are 32 T cell receptor beta chains from a single sample sequenced in a study of blood T cell repertoires in COVID-19. The repertoire was sequenced with immunoSEQ multiplex PCR; TCRdb's copy has only in-frame clones and lacks some. The sample yields 220,000 or so clones, 89% seen once. The sequenced sample consisted of peripheral blood. Receptors were obtained from a man between 60 and 75 years old who had recovered from COVID-19.

This clone was picked up a small number of times. The V and J genes are TRBV7-2 and TRBJ2-5; 9 bases line up with TRBD2. Trimming took 1 base from V and 6 from J; bases not matched to a gene: 6. The CDR3 extends over 15 amino acids. Germline V gene data show CDR1 as SGHTA and CDR2 as FQGNSA. The CDR3 protein is CASSLDSAGGQTQYF. Here the CDR3 DNA reads TGTGCCAGCAGCTTAGATTCAGCGGGAGGACAGACCCAGTACTTC.

The chain has TRBV5-5 and TRBJ2-7, with a possible D match to TRBD1 (6 bases). Trimming cost V 0 bases and J 4 bases, with 8 bases left between them. The CDR3 has 13 residues. Germline lookup yields CDR1 SGHKS and CDR2 YYEKEE (reference sequence). The CDR3 coding sequence is TGTGCCAGCAGCTTGGTCAGGGGTTACGAGCAGTACTTC. Translation gives CASSLVRGYEQYF.

Concerning this clone: Relative to the germline gene, one junction end is altered; a read error may explain this. The J gene is TRBJ2-7, the V gene TRBV5-1; 8 nucleotides align to TRBD2. Germline assignment: CDR1 SGHRS and CDR2 YFSETQ. The CDR3 covers 16 residues. The CDR3 nucleotides read TGCGCCCGCAGCTGGGCCGGGGGGGGCGCAGGGTACGAGCAGTACTTC. Its protein product is CARSWAGGGAGYEQYF.

This clone came up a few times. The rearrangement joins TRBV6-4 to TRBJ1-5; 8 nucleotides line up with TRBD1. V dropped 5 bases and J dropped 4; count of bases not matched to a gene: 7. The CDR3 consists of 15 residues. In germline, CDR1 is MRHNA, CDR2 SNTAGT. CDR3: CASSPDRGLNQPQHF. The CDR3 DNA reads TGTGCCAGCAGTCCTGACAGGGGCTTAAATCAGCCCCAGCATTTT.

The chain recombines TRBV24-1 with TRBJ2-3; possible D gene TRBD2, 6 bases. The CDR3 is 15 amino acids. The V gene lost 6 bases and the J gene lost 6 bases, with 18 bases spanning the gap. CDR1 KGHDR and CDR2 SFDVKD come from the germline V gene. CDR3 in DNA: TGTGCCACCAGTAGTGGGAGGATTGGAGTGGATACGCAGTATTTT. Encoded protein: CATSSGRIGVDTQYF.

V usage is TRBV5-6 and J usage is TRBJ2-2; 7 bases agree with TRBD1. The germline gives CDR1 SGHDT, CDR2 YYEEEE. The CDR3 contains 14 residues. With V trimmed by 5 bases and J by 8 bases, 9 bases remained unmatched. The CDR3: CASSPNRGAGELFF. The CDR3 nucleotides read TGTGCCAGCAGTCCAAACAGGGGTGCTGGGGAGCTGTTTTTT.

This clone was found once. This chain joins TRBV19 and TRBJ1-2, with 7 nucleotides matching TRBD1. With 5 bases clipped from V and 1 base from J, the junction kept 4 bases outside the gene matches. The CDR3 extends over 14 amino acids. CDR1 is LNHDA and CDR2 is SQIVND in the germline V gene (reference sequence). The CDR3 DNA is TGTGCCAGTAGTCACAGGGGCCTTAACTATGGCTACACCTTC. Translated: CASSHRGLNYGYTF.

The chain carries TRBV19 and TRBJ2-7; no firm D call. CDR1 LNHDA and CDR2 SQIVND come from the germline V gene (reference sequence). The CDR3 covers 13 residues. V lost 3 bases and J 3 bases, leaving 9 bases between the germline ends. The DNA for the CDR3 is TGTGCCAGTAGTATCACGAGGAGCTACGAGCAGTACTTC. Its protein product is CASSITRSYEQYF.

The chain uses TRBV19 and TRBJ2-7; D is possibly TRBD2 (5 bases). This CDR3 contains 14 residues. In germline, CDR1 is LNHDA, CDR2 SQIVND (reference sequence). V was clipped by 4 bases and J by 3 bases, with 13 bases between them. The CDR3 coding sequence is TGTGCCAGTAGTAGGGAGCGCTTCCGCTACGAGCAGTACTTC. This codes for CASSRERFRYEQYF.

The chain joins TRBV11-2 to TRBJ1-5; no firm D call. There are 13 residues in the CDR3. Germline-derived CDR1 and CDR2 are SGHAT and FQNNGV. Between the trimmed V and J ends, which lost 5 bases and 3 bases, there was a span of 8 bases. CDR3 bases: TGTGCCAGCAGCACTGCTATCAATCAGCCCCAGCATTTT. This sequence encodes CASSTAINQPQHF.

The chain uses TRBV6-5 and TRBJ1-2; maybe TRBD1 (5 bases). Germline V lookup: CDR1 MNHEY, CDR2 SVGAGI. V lost 2 bases to trimming and J lost 4 bases, with 11 bases between them. The CDR3 spans 14 residues. CDR3 protein: CASSYGRGGYGYTF. In DNA form, the CDR3 reads TGTGCCAGCAGTTACGGTCGGGGGGGCTATGGCTACACCTTC.

The chain couples TRBV6-5 to TRBJ2-6; D is unresolved. This CDR3 comprises 13 residues. V was shortened by 5 bases and J by 2 bases, with 4 bases between the two germline ends. From germline, CDR1 is MNHEY and CDR2 SVGAGI. The CDR3 reads CASSPAGANVLTF. The CDR3 DNA follows: TGTGCCAGCAGTCCCGCTGGGGCCAACGTCCTGACTTTC.

The chain carries TRBV4-1 and TRBJ2-2; 9 nucleotides align to TRBD1. The CDR3 runs 15 residues. Germline values: CDR1 MGHRA, CDR2 YSYEKL. J gave up 3 bases and V 4 bases, and 3 bases lay outside the gene matches. The CDR3 region has the DNA TGCGCCAGCAGCCGGGACAGGGTATACACCGGGGAGCTGTTTTTT. Its translation: CASSRDRVYTGELFF.

The chain carries TRBV2 and TRBJ2-3, with TRBD2 identical over 9 bases. Germline values: CDR1 SNHLY, CDR2 FYNNEI. The CDR3 has 16 residues. Losses at the gene ends were 6 bases for V and 1 base for J; bases not matched to a gene: 8. The CDR3 is CASSPGLASRTDTQYF. The CDR3 DNA is TGTGCCAGCAGCCCGGGACTAGCTAGTCGCACAGATACGCAGTATTTT. The full variable domain, rest sourced from reference TRBV2 and TRBJ2-3, is EPEVTQTPSHQVTQMGQEVILRCVPISNHLYFYWYRQILGQKVEFLVSFYNNEISEKSEIFDDQFSVERPDGSNFTLKIRSTKLEDSAMYFCASSPGLASRTDTQYFGPGTRLTVL.

This chain uses TRBV11-2 with TRBJ2-3, with 9 bases aligning to TRBD2. This CDR3 is built from 16 residues. Germline assignment: CDR1 SGHAT and CDR2 FQNNGV. V shed 2 bases and J 2 bases; nucleotides not matched to a gene: 5. In DNA, the CDR3 is TGTGCCAGCAGCTTATCCGCGGGAGGGATCACAGATACGCAGTATTTT. The encoded protein is CASSLSAGGITDTQYF. The whole variable domain, filled in from reference TRBV11-2 and TRBJ2-3, reads EAGVAQSPRYKIIEKRQSVAFWCNPISGHATLYWYQQILGQGPKLLIQFQNNGVVDDSQLPKDRFSAERLKGVDSTLKIQPAKLEDSAVYLCASSLSAGGITDTQYFGPGTRLTVL.

The V call is TRBV5-8, the J call TRBJ2-1, with TRBD1 identical over 7 bases. Germline V lookup: CDR1 SGHTS, CDR2 YDEGEE. The CDR3 has 15 residues. With V trimmed by 1 base and J by 5 bases, 6 bases remained unmatched. CDR3 sequence: CASSLSGTENNEQFF. CDR3 nucleotide sequence: TGTGCCAGCAGCTTGAGTGGGACAGAGAACAATGAGCAGTTCTTC.

The chain employs TRBV11-1 and TRBJ2-7, with D unclear. The CDR3 runs to 12 residues. V was cut by 3 bases and J by 3 bases, with 6 bases left in between. The V gene's germline CDR1 is SGHAT and CDR2 FQDESV (reference sequence). CDR3 amino acids: CASSLISYEQYF. CDR3 nucleotide sequence: TGTGCCAGCAGCTTGATCAGCTACGAGCAGTACTTC.

V and J are TRBV4-1 and TRBJ2-3; D possibly corresponds to TRBD2 (6 bases). CDR1 MGHRA and CDR2 YSYEKL come from the germline V gene. This CDR3 spans 15 amino acids. Trimming removed 0 bases from V and 6 bases from J, with 13 bases in between. The CDR3 DNA follows: TGCGCCAGCAGCCAAGATGGGCTAGCGAGGGATACGCAGTATTTT. Residues: CASSQDGLARDTQYF.

This sequence joins TRBV14 and TRBJ2-5, with 9 positions matching TRBD1. The CDR3 is 16 residues long. V was pared by 3 bases and J by 7 bases, with 12 bases of the junction left unmatched. Germline values: CDR1 SGHDN, CDR2 FVKESK. Here the CDR3 reads CASSHRDRARLGTQYF. CDR3 nucleotides: TGTGCCAGCAGCCACCGGGACAGGGCCCGTTTGGGGACCCAGTACTTC.

For the CDR3, the DNA is TGTGCCAGCAGTTTACCCTACAGGGAAACTCAGCCCCAGCATTTT. Residues: CASSLPYRETQPQHF. The chain employs TRBV28 and TRBJ1-5; weak D call: TRBD1 (6 bases). Germline assignment: CDR1 MDHEN and CDR2 SYDVKM. The CDR3 consists of 15 residues. Trimming removed 2 bases from V and 6 bases from J, with 14 bases in between.

The V gene is TRBV28, the J gene TRBJ1-2; D uncertain. This CDR3 has 12 residues. Germline CDR1 is MDHEN and CDR2 is SYDVKM. With 10 bases removed from V and 6 bases from J, the gap between germline ends came to 15 bases. The CDR3 here is CATGSEANGYTF. CDR3 nucleotide sequence: TGTGCCACTGGGTCGGAGGCCAATGGCTACACCTTC.

The V gene is TRBV6-5, the J gene TRBJ1-2; TRBD1 matches 10 bases. The J segment lost 3 bases and the V segment lost 4 bases, leaving 5 bases of the junction unmatched. This CDR3 region has 15 residues. Germline V gives CDR1 MNHEY, CDR2 SVGAGI. The CDR3 nucleotides read TGTGCCAGCAGTTTTCCGACAGGGGGCTACTATGGCTACACCTTC. Translating it yields CASSFPTGGYYGYTF.

V usage is TRBV6-2 or TRBV6-3 and J usage is TRBJ2-7; 8 positions agree with TRBD2. Per germline, CDR1 MNHEY and CDR2 SVGEGT. Trimming took 6 bases from V and 0 from J; bases not matched to a gene: 10. CDR3 size: 16 residues. The CDR3 loop reads CASSRPPGGGSYEQYF. The CDR3 DNA reads TGTGCCAGCAGCCGCCCCCCGGGAGGGGGCTCCTACGAGCAGTACTTC.

V usage is TRBV10-1 and J usage is TRBJ2-7, with no clear D. The CDR3 length is 13 residues. V was clipped by 2 bases and J by 3 bases, with 8 bases between them. CDR1 and CDR2 (germline): WNHNN, SYGVQD (reference sequence). CDR3 residues: CASSEGLFYEQYF. Here the CDR3 DNA reads TGCGCCAGCAGTGAGGGGCTGTTCTACGAGCAGTACTTC.

V usage is TRBV27 and J usage is TRBJ1-2; D possibly corresponds to TRBD1 (6 bases). Looked up from germline, CDR1 is MNHEY and CDR2 is SMNVEV (reference sequence). The germline V and J ends were trimmed by 6 bases and 4 bases, with 18 bases remaining between them. This CDR3 region has 15 residues. CDR3 bases: TGTGCCAGCAGAGGATTTACAGGGTCACCCTATGGCTACACCTTC. Amino acids: CASRGFTGSPYGYTF.

This rearrangement joins TRBV4-2 to TRBJ2-1, with 11 positions matching TRBD2. The J segment lost 3 bases and the V segment lost 1 base, leaving 8 bases of the junction unmatched. The CDR3 spans 18 residues. Germline V gene lookup returns CDR1 LGHNA and CDR2 YNFKEQ. CDR3 residues: CASSQAFTSGRGYNEQFF. The DNA of the CDR3 is TGTGCCAGCAGCCAAGCGTTCACTAGCGGGAGAGGCTACAATGAGCAGTTCTTC.

A single count supports this clone. The V call is TRBV18, the J call TRBJ2-2; D is ambiguous. The CDR3 sequence is 16 residues long. Germline V gene lookup returns CDR1 KGHSH and CDR2 LQKENI. V was clipped by 0 bases and J by 4 bases, with 12 bases between them. CDR3 in DNA: TGTGCCAGCTCACCACCCTCTATTCGAGGCACCGGGGAGCTGTTTTTT. Amino acid sequence: CASSPPSIRGTGELFF.

This clone was picked up one time. This chain connects TRBV6-5 to TRBJ2-7; a possible D gene is TRBD1 (6 bases). V was clipped by 0 bases and J by 2 bases, with 11 bases between them. The CDR3 has 15 residues. Looked up from germline, CDR1 is MNHEY and CDR2 is SVGAGI. The CDR3 nucleotides are TGTGCCAGCAGTTACTCTCTAGGGGGTCCCTACGAGCAGTACTTC. This sequence encodes CASSYSLGGPYEQYF.

V and J are TRBV19 and TRBJ2-2, with 7 bases identical to TRBD1. The CDR3 loop spans 14 amino acids. Germline CDR1 and CDR2: LNHDA and SQIVND (reference sequence). Trimming took 7 bases from V and 3 from J; bases not matched to a gene: 5. CDR3 amino acids: CASNLQGYTGELFF. CDR3 nucleotides: TGTGCCAGTAACCTACAGGGGTACACCGGGGAGCTGTTTTTT.

The rearrangement joins TRBV2 to TRBJ2-2; D call uncertain. The germline gives CDR1 SNHLY, CDR2 FYNNEI. This CDR3 has 13 residues. Trimming shortened V by 7 bases and J by 1 base, and 7 bases separated the two germline ends. The CDR3 spells CASNRENTGELFF. The DNA for the CDR3 is TGTGCCAGCAACAGAGAGAACACCGGGGAGCTGTTTTTT.

The chain couples TRBV5-1 to TRBJ2-2; perhaps TRBD1 as D (5 bases). V lost 1 base and J lost 3, with 10 bases in between. CDR1 SGHRS and CDR2 YFSETQ come from the germline V gene. This CDR3 has 15 residues. This chain's CDR3 is CASSLYTGDTGELFF. CDR3 sequence (DNA): TGCGCCAGCAGCTTGTACACAGGAGACACCGGGGAGCTGTTTTTT.

The V call is TRBV25-1, the J call TRBJ2-2, with a weak D call TRBD2 (6 bases). The CDR3 runs 15 residues. The germline CDR1 and CDR2 sequences are MGHDK and SYGVNS. V shed 6 bases and J shed 3 bases, with 14 bases lying between them. Here the CDR3 reads CASRERVADTGELFF. The CDR3 DNA reads as TGTGCCAGCAGGGAAAGGGTAGCGGACACCGGGGAGCTGTTTTTT.